Listed below are T cell receptor beta chains from one sample, sequenced in a study of T cells in Graves' hyperthyroidism and ophthalmopathy. MiXCR was run by TCRdb on the multiplex PCR reads, yielding one entry per CDR3 protein. The sample shows about 420,000 distinct CDR3 sequences, 15% to 19% of them seen only once. Sample: blood. These receptor sequences come from a woman aged 18-29 years with Graves' hyperthyroidism. The CDR3 runs from the conserved cysteine through the conserved F or W. D genes are given only for firm matches. The size field is filled for only some rows; it gives once, few, many or a size class.

>TRBD1|TRBJ1-4|few|TRBV6-2/TRBV6-3
TGTGCCAGCAGTTACCCGGACAGGGAAAGAGACGAAAAACTGTTTTTT
CASSYPDRERDEKLFF
>.|TRBJ2-5|many|TRBV7-2
TGTGCCAGCAGCTTAGAGGAGGGCCAAGAGACCCAGTACTTC
CASSLEEGQETQYF
>.|TRBJ1-2|many|TRBV7-2
TGTGCCAGCAGCCCGCGTCTGGGGCCTCCAAAGTATGGCTACACCTTC
CASSPRLGPPKYGYTF
>TRBD1|TRBJ2-7|many|TRBV2
TGTGCCAGCAACCCCGGGACAGGCCCCTCCGAGCAGTACTTC
CASNPGTGPSEQYF
>.|TRBJ2-5|.|TRBV7-9
TGTGCCAGCAGCTGGGACATTTCAGGGGAGACCCAGTACTTC
CASSWDISGETQYF
>.|TRBJ2-1|.|TRBV15
TGTGCCACCAGCAGACGATTAGCGGATGAGCAGTTCTTC
CATSRRLADEQFF
>.|TRBJ2-7|many|TRBV7-2
TGTGCCAGCAGCTTAGTCTACGAGCAGTACTTC
CASSLVYEQYF
>.|TRBJ1-1|.|TRBV20-1
TGCAGTGCTATACAATCCGACAGGAACCTTCATCGGGACACTGAAGCTTTCTTT
CSAIQSDRNLHRDTEAFF
>.|TRBJ1-1|many|TRBV7-2
TGTGCCAGCAGCTTAGATATAGTTGTGGTTGAAGCTTTCTTT
CASSLDIVVVEAFF
>.|TRBJ2-1|many|TRBV12-3/TRBV12-4
TGTGCCAGCAGTTTTAACAATGAGCAGTTCTTC
CASSFNNEQFF